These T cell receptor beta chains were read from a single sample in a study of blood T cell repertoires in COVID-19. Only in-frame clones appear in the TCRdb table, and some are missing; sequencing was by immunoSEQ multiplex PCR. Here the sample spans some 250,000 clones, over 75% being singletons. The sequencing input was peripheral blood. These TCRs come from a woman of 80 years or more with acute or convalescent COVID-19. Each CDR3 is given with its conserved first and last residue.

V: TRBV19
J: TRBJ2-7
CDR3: CASSSRQGSSYEQYF

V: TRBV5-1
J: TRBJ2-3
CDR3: CASSLSPGLAGRDTQYF

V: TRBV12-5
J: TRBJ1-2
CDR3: CASGFPTGGNYGYTF

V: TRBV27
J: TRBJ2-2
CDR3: CASSFAGGELFF

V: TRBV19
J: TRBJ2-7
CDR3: CASSKTGSMHEQYF

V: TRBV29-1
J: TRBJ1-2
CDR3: CSVGDRGSYGYTF

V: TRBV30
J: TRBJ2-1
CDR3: CAWSIAGVNEQFF

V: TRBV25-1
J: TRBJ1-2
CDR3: CASSVSGTGYYGYTF

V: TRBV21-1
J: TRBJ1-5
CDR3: CASSNRQSSNQPQHF

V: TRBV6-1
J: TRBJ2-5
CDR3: CASSEDLAGQETQYF

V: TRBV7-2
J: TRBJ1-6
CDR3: CASSLSGGTYNSPLHF

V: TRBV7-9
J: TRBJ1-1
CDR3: CASSHTDRMNTEAFF

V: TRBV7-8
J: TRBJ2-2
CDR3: CASSTRTGSTGELFF

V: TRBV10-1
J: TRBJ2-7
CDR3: CASSPGLGPREQYF

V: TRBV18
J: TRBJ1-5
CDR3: CASSRQGAQGNQPQHF

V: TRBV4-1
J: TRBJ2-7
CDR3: CASSQESSGVAYEQYF

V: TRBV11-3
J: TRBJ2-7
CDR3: CASSPRQGYEQYF

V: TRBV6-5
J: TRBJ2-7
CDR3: CARCPGIEYYYEQYF

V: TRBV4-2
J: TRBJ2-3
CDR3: CASSLWGSGGVDTQYF

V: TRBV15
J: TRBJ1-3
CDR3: CATSTNRGLGNTIYF

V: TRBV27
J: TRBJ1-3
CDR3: CASSLDSLSGNTIYF

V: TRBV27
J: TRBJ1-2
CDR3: CANGAGTVPNYGYTF

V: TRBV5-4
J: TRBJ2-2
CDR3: CASSLPPSGGNTGELFF

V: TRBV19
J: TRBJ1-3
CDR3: CASSKAPSGNTIYF

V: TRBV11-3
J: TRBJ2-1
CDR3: CASSLAGQGNEQFF

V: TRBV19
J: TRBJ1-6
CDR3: CASTLTARYNSPLHF

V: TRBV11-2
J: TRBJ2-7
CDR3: CASSANRGPIEQYF

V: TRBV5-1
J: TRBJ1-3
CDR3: CASRSQGSGNTIYF

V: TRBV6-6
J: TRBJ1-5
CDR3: CASRATGAYQPQHF

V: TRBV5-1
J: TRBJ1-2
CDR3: CASSLEGGRYGYTF

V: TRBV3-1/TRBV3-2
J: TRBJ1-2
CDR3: CASSRMPGQGYGYTF

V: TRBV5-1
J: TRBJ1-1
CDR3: CASSPDTLNTEAFF

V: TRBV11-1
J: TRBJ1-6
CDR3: CASSSTDYNSPLHF

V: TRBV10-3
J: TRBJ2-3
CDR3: CAISVEGSTDTQYF

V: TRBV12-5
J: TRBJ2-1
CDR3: CASGVSGAGYNEQFF

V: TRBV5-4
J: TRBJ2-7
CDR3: CASSPLGDF

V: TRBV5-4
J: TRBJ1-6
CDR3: CASSLSPGRNSPLHF

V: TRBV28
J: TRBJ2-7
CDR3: CASSRSGTYEQYF